This TCR beta chain was identified during a study of cytotoxic CD8 clonotypes in ibrutinib-treated CLL. Looking at the study overall: Overall, around 25 responses were partial and 2 complete; following median approximately 65 months, about 15 patients stayed remitted and about twelve progressed. Whole-study findings and limits: Shared public clonotypes were rare, and on treatment they either got smaller or stayed the same. Exceeding age-matched healthy donors, baseline clonality also tracked the counts of circulating CD8+ T cells.

In regard to this clone: The antigen is not known.

The germline V and J ends were trimmed by 8 bases and 2 bases, with 12 bases remaining between them. The CDR3 is 13 residues long. Germline V gives CDR1 SGHAT, CDR2 FQNNGV. Depth targeted 1 in 200,000 to 1 in 1 million T cells, averaging 10x coverage per clonotype. Clones were read by immunoSEQ multiplex PCR, and TCRdb kept only the in-frame ones, dropping some. The sample records nearly 50,000 clones, 57% being singletons. The V and J genes are TRBV11-2 and TRBJ1-2; tentatively, D is TRBD1 (5 bases). The sequencing here drew on PBMCs, taken after 24 months of ibrutinib treatment. This clonotype was sampled from a human donor with chronic lymphocytic leukemia. The CDR3 here is CASPGGTNYGYTF. Written as DNA, the CDR3 is TGTGCCAGCCCCGGGGGGACGAACTATGGCTACACCTTC.